This T cell receptor (beta chain) was recorded in a study of shared clonotypes between healthy human individuals. Study overall: Each donor's CD8 memory used one plate, CD8 naive two, each CD4 subset three. General study points: Generally, estimated richness proved larger in naive subsets than it did in memory subsets. A reduction in generation probabilities was seen for non-shared clonotypes relative to those shared by all four donors.

The length of the CDR3 is 14 residues. The junction had 5 bases not matched to a gene; V was cut back by 5 bases and J by 4 bases. Germline V gene sequence: CDR1 SGHVS, CDR2 FQNEAQ. Using immunoSEQ multiplex PCR, the repertoire was profiled, and TCRdb retains in-frame clones only, with some absent. The sample includes roughly 1,600,000 clones, approximately 98.5% seen only once; the top ten take around 0.38%. Concerning this clone: Its antigen is as yet unknown.

Splitting of CD4+ cells produced CD45RA+ naive and CD45RA-negative memory subsets. The rearrangement uses TRBV7-8 and TRBJ1-5; TRBD1 matches at 7 bases. Source material: naive CD4+ T cells sorted from blood. As for subset: CD45RA+ positively selected. The sequence came from a man aged 25 to 40 in good health. The CDR3, as DNA: TGTGCCAGCAGCAACAGGGGTGGGAATCAGCCCCAGCATTTT. Its translation is CASSNRGGNQPQHF.